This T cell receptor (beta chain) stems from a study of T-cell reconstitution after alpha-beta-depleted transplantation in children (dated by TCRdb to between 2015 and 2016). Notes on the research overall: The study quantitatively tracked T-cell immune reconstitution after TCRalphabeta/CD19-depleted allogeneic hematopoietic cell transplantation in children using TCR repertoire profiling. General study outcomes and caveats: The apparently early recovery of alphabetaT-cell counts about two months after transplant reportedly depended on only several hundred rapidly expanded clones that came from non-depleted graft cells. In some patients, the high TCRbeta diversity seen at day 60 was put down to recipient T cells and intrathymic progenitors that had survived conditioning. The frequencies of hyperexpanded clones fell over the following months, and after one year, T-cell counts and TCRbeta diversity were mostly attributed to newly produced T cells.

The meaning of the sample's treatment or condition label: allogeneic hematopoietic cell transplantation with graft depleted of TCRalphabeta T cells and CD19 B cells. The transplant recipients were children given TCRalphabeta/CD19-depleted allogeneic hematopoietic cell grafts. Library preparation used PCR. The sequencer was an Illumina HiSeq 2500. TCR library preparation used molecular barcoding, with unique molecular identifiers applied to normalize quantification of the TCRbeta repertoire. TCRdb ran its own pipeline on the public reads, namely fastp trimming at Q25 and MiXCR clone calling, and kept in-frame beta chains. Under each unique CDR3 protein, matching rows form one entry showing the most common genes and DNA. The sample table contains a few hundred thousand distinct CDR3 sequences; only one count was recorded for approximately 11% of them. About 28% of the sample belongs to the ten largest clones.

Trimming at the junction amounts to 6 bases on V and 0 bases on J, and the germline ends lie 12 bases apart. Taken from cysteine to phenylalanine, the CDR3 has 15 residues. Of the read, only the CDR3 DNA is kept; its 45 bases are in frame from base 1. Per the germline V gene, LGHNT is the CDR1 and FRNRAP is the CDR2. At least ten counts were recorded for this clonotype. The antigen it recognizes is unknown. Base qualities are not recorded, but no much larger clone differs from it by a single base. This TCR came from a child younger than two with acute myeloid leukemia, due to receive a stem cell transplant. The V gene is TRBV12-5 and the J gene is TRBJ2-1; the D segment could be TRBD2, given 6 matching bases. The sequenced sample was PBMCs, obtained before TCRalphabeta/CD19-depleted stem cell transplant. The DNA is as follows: TGTGCTAGTGGAGAATTAGCGGTCTCCTACAATGAGCAGTTCTTC. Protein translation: CASGELAVSYNEQFF.